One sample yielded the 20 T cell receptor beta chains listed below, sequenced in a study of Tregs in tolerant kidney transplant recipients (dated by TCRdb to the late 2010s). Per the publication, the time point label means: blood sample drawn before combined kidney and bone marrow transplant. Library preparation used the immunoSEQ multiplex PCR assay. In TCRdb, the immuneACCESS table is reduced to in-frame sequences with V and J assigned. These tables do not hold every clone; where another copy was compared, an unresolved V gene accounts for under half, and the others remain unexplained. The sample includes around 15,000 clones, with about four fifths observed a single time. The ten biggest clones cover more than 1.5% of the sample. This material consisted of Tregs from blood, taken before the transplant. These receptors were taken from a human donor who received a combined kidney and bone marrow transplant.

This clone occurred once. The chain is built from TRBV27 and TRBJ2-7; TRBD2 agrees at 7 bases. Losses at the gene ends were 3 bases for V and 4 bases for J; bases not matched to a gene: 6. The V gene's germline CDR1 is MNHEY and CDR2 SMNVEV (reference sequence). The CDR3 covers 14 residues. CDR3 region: CASSLAGVLYEQYF. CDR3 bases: TGTGCCAGCAGTTTGGCGGGAGTTTTGTACGAGCAGTACTTC.

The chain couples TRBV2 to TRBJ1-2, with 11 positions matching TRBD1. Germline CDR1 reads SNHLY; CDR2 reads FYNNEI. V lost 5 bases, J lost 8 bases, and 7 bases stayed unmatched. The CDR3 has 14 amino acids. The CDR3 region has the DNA TGTGCCAGCAGTCAAACCGGGACAGGGGGGGGCTACACCTTC. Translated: CASSQTGTGGGYTF.

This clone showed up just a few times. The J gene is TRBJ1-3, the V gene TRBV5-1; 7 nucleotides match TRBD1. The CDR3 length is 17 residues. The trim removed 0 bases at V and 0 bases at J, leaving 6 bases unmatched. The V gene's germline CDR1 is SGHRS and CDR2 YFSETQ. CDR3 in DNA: TGCGCCAGCAGCTTGGGGCCGGGACAGTACTCTGGAAACACCATATATTTT. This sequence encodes CASSLGPGQYSGNTIYF.

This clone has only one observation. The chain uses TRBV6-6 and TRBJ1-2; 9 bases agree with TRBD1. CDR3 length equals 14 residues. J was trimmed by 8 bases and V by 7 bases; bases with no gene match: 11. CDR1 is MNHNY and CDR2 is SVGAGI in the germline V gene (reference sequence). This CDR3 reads CASTLQGAGFGYTF. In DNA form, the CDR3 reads TGTGCCAGCACCCTACAGGGGGCGGGATTCGGCTACACCTTC.

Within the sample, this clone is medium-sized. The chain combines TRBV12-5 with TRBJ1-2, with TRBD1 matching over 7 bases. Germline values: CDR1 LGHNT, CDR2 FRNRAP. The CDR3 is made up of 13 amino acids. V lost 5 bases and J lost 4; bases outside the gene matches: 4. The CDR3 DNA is TGTGCTAGTGGTCGCGACAGGGTCTATGGCTACACCTTC. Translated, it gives CASGRDRVYGYTF.

Here the CDR3 reads CASSPQGASYSNQPQHF. The CDR3 DNA reads TGTGCCAGCAGCCCACAGGGGGCCTCATATAGCAATCAGCCCCAGCATTTT. The V call is TRBV5-5, the J call TRBJ1-5; TRBD1 matches 9 bases. V lost 4 bases to trimming and J lost 0 bases; unmatched junction nucleotides: 8. The CDR3 spans 17 residues. CDR1 is SGHKS, CDR2 YYEKEE, per germline (reference sequence).

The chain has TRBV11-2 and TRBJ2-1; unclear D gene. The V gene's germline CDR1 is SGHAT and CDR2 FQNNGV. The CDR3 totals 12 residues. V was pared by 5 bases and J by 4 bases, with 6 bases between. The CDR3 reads CASSAWYNEQFF. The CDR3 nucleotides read TGTGCCAGCAGCGCGTGGTACAATGAGCAGTTCTTC.

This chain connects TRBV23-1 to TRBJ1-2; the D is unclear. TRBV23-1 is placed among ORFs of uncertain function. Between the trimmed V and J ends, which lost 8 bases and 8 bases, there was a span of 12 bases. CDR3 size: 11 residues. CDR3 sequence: CASGSRGGYTF. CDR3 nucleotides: TGCGCCAGCGGGTCTCGAGGGGGCTACACCTTC.

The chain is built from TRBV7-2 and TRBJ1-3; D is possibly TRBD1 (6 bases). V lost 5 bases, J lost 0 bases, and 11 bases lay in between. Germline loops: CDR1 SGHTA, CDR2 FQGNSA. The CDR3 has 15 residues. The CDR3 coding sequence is TGTGCCAGCAGCCCGCAGGGGCTCTCTGGAAACACCATATATTTT. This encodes CASSPQGLSGNTIYF.

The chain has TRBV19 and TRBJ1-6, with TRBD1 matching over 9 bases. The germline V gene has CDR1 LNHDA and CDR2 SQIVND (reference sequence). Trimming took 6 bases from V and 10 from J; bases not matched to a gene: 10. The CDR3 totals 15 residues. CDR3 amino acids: CASSSRTGDGSPLHF. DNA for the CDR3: TGTGCCAGTAGCTCCCGGACAGGGGACGGCTCACCCCTCCACTTT.

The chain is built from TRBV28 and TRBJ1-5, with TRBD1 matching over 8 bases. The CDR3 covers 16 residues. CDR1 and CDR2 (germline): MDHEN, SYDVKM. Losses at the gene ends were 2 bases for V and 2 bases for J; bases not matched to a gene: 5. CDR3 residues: CASSLAGGVGNQPQHF. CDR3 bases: TGTGCCAGCAGTTTAGCAGGGGGCGTCGGCAATCAGCCCCAGCATTTT.

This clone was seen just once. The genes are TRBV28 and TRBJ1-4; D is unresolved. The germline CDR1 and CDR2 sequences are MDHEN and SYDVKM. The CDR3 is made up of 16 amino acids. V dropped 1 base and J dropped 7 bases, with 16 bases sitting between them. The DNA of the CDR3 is TGTGCCAGCAGTTTATACATTAAGGAGAAACGTGAAAAACTGTTTTTT. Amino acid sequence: CASSLYIKEKREKLFF.

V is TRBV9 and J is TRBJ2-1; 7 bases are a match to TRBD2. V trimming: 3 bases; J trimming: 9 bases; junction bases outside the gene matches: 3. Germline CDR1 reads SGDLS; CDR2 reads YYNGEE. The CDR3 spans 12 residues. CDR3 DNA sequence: TGTGCCAGCAGCGCCGGACTAGGTGAGCAGTTCTTC. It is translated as CASSAGLGEQFF.

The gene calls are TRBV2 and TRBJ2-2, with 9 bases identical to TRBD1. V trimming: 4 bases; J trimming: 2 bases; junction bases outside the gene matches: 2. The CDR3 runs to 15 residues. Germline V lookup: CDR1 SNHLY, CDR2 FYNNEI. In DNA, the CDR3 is TGTGCCAGCAGTGGGACAGGGGTTAACACCGGGGAGCTGTTTTTT. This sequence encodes CASSGTGVNTGELFF.

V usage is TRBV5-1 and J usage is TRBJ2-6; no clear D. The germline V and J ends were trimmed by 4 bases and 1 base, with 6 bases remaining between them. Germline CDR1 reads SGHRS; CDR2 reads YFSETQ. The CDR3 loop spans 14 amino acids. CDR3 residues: CASSATSGANVLTF. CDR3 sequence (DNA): TGCGCCAGCAGCGCAACATCTGGGGCCAACGTCCTGACTTTC.

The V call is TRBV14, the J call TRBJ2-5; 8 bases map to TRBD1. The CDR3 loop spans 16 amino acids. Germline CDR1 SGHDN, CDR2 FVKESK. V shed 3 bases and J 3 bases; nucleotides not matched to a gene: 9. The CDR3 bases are TGTGCCAGCAGCCAGGGGTATGGACAGGGTGAAGAGACCCAGTACTTC. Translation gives CASSQGYGQGEETQYF.

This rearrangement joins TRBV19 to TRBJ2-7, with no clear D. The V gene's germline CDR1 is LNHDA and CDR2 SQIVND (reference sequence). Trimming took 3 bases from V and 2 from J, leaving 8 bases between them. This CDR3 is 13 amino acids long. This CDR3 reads CASSIAETYEQYF. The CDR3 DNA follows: TGTGCCAGTAGTATCGCAGAAACCTACGAGCAGTACTTC.

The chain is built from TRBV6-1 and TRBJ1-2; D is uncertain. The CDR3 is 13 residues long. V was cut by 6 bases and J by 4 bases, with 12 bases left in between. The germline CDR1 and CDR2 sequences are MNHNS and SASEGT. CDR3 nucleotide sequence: TGTGCCAGCAGCGGGTGGGAGCTCTATGGCTACACCTTC. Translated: CASSGWELYGYTF.

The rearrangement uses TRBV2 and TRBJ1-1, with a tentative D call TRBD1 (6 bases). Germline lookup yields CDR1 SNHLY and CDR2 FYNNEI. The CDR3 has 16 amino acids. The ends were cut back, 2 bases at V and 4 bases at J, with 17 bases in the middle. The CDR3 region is CASSERGGRRGTEAFF. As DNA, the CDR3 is TGTGCCAGCAGTGAACGCGGGGGCAGGAGAGGCACTGAAGCTTTCTTT.

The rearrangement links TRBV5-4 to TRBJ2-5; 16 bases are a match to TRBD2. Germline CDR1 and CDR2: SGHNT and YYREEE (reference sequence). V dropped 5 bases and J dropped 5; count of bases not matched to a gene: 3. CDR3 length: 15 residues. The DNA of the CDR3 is TGTGCCAGCAGGGGACTAGCGGGGGGGCGGGAGACCCAGTACTTC. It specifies CASRGLAGGRETQYF. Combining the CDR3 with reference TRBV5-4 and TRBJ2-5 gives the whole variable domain ETGVTQSPTHLIKTRGQQVTLRCSSQSGHNTVSWYQQALGQGPQFIFQYYREEENGRGNFPPRFSGLQFPNYSSELNVNALELDDSALYLCASRGLAGGRETQYFGPGTRLLVL.